This T cell receptor (beta chain) was captured in a study of blood T cells in healthy people across ages. Then a second PCR, running roughly 7 to 11 cycles, was carried out with a sample-barcoded 5' primer and a J-beta primer mix. TCRdb used MiXCR to reprocess the 5' RACE reads, holding one entry per CDR3 protein. Found here are about 780,000 distinct CDR3 sequences, approximately 24% of them singletons; the top ten hold roughly 3.1%. Total RNA, at least 5.5 micrograms per sample, came from PBMCs. Germline V gives CDR1 SGHTA, CDR2 FQGNSA. The CDR3 runs 15 residues. V was cut by 1 base and J by 4 bases, with 10 bases left in between. These sequences were also reported in another study, on T cells of mothers and their children.

The sequence was collected from a boy between 5 and 17 years old in good health. The rearrangement links TRBV7-2 to TRBJ2-2, with D possibly TRBD1 on 5 matching bases. The sequenced material came from blood. The CDR3 DNA reads as TGTGCCAGCAGCTTAGGAAGGGGCGGCACCGGGGAGCTGTTTTTT. Protein product: CASSLGRGGTGELFF.